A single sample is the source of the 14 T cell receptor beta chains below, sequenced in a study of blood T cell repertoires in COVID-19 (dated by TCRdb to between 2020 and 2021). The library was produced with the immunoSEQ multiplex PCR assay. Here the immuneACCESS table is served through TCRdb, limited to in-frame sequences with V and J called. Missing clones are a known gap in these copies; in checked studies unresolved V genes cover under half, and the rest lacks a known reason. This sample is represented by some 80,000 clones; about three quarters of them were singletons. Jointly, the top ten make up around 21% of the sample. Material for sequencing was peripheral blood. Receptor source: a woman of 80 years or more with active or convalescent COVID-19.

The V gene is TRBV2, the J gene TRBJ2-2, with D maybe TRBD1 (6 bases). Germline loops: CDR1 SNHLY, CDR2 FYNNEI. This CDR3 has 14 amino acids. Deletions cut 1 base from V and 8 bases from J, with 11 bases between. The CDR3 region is CASSEGRGVGELFF. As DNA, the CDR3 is TGTGCCAGCAGTGAAGGCAGGGGAGTTGGGGAGCTGTTTTTT.

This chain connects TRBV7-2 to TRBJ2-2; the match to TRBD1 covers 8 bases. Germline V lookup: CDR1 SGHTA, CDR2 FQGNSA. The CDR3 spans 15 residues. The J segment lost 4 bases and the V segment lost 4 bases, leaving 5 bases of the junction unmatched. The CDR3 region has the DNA TGTGCCAGCAGCTGGGACAGGCGAATCACCGGGGAGCTGTTTTTT. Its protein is CASSWDRRITGELFF.

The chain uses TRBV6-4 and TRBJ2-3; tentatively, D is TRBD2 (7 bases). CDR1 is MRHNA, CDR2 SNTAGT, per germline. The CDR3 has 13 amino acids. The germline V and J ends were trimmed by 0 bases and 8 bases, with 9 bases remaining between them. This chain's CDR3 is CASSDSGGGTQYF. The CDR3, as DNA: TGTGCCAGCAGTGACTCGGGAGGGGGTACGCAGTATTTT.

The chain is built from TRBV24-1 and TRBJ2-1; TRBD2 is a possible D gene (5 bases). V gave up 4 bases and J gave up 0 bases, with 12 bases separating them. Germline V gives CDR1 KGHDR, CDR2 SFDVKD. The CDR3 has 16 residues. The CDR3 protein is CATSDPDGDSYNEQFF. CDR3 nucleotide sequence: TGTGCCACCAGTGACCCGGACGGGGACTCCTACAATGAGCAGTTCTTC.

The chain's CDR3 is CASSSDSGGYNEQFF. DNA for the CDR3: TGTGCCAGCAGCTCCGATAGCGGGGGGTACAATGAGCAGTTCTTC. V usage is TRBV7-2 and J usage is TRBJ2-1; 10 bases align to TRBD2. The germline gives CDR1 SGHTA, CDR2 FQGNSA. With V trimmed by 4 bases and J by 4 bases, 4 bases remained unmatched. The CDR3 consists of 15 residues.

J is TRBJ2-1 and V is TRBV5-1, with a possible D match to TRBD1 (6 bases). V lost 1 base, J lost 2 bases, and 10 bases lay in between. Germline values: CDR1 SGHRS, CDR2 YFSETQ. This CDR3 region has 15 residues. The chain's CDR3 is CASSLRQGTYNEQFF. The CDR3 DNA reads TGCGCCAGCAGCTTGAGGCAGGGGACCTACAATGAGCAGTTCTTC.

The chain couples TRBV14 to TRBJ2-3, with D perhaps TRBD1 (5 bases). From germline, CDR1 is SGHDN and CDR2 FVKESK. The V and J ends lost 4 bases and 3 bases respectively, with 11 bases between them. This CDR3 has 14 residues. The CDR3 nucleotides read TGTGCCAGCAGCCCCAGGGTAGTAACAGATACGCAGTATTTT. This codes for CASSPRVVTDTQYF. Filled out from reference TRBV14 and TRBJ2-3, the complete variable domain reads EAGVTQFPSHSVIEKGQTVTLRCDPISGHDNLYWYRRVMGKEIKFLLHFVKESKQDESGMPNNRFLAERTGGTYSTLKVQPAELEDSGVYFCASSPRVVTDTQYFGPGTRLTVL.

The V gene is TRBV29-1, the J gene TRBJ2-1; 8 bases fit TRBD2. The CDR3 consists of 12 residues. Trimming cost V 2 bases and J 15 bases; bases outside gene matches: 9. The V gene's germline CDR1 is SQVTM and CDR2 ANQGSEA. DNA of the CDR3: TGCAGCGTTGAAAACGGGGGGGCCGTAGGGTTCTTC. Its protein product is CSVENGGAVGFF.

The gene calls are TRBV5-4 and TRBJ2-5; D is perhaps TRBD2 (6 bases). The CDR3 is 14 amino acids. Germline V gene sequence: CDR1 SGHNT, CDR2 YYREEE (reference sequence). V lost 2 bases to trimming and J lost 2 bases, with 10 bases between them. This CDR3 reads CASSFFGGQETQYF. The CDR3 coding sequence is TGTGCCAGCAGCTTCTTTGGGGGGCAAGAGACCCAGTACTTC.

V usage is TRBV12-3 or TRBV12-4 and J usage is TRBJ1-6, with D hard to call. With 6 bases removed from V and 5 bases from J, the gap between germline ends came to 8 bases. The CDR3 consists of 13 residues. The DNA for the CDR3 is TGTGCCAGCAGGAGACGGGATAATTCACCCCTCCACTTT. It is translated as CASRRRDNSPLHF.

CDR3 sequence: CAIRQGQGVGNTIYF. The CDR3 coding sequence is TGTGCCATCAGACAGGGGCAGGGAGTGGGAAACACCATATATTTT. The chain couples TRBV10-3 to TRBJ1-3; TRBD1 agrees at 7 bases. The CDR3 has 15 amino acids. Trimming cost V 6 bases and J 4 bases; bases outside gene matches: 9. From germline, CDR1 is ENHRY and CDR2 SYGVKD.

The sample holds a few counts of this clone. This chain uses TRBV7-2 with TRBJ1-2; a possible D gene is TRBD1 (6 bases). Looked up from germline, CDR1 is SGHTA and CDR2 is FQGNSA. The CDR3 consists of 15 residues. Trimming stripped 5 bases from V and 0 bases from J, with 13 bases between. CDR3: CASSPRTAANYGYTF. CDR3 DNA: TGTGCCAGCAGCCCGAGGACAGCAGCTAACTATGGCTACACCTTC.

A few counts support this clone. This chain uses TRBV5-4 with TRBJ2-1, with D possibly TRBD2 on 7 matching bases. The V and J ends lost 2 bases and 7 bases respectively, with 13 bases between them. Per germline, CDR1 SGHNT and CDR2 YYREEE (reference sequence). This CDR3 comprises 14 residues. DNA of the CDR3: TGTGCCAGCAGCTTAGGGGGGGCCGAGAATGAGCAGTTCTTC. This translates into CASSLGGAENEQFF.

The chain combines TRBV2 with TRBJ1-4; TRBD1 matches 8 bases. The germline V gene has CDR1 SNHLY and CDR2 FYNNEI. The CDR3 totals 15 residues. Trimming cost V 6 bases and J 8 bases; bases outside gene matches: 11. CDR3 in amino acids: CASRPPQGAGEKLFF. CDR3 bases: TGTGCCAGCAGACCCCCCCAGGGGGCTGGAGAAAAACTGTTTTTT.